This T cell receptor (beta chain) appears in the sequencing data of a study of CD8 T cells in ankylosing spondylitis. There are many counts of this clonotype. The ends lost 4 bases at V and 5 bases at J; junction bases unmatched: 9. The germline V gene encodes CDR1 SGDLS and CDR2 YYNGEE. CDR3 size: 15 residues. Each CDR3 protein gets one entry after TCRdb re-called the 5' RACE reads with MiXCR. The repertoire includes roughly 150,000 distinct CDR3 sequences, 30% to 40% of them detected once, and 5.5% to 7.5% sits in the top ten. The sample taken for sequencing was synovial fluid, either unsorted or a sorted T cell fraction (not recorded which). This rearrangement joins TRBV9 to TRBJ2-1, with 7 nucleotides matching TRBD2. The source is a male donor with ankylosing spondylitis. The CDR3 DNA is TGTGCCAGCAGCTTAGAGCCTAGCGGTAACAATGAGCAGTTCTTC. Translating gives CASSLEPSGNNEQFF.